The 30 T cell receptor beta chains presented below share a single source sample, sequenced in a study of blood T cell repertoires in COVID-19. Sequenced by immunoSEQ multiplex PCR; TCRdb stores in-frame clones only, minus some. Among fewer than 300,000 clones listed, around nine tenths were seen once. The specimen sequenced was peripheral blood. These TCRs come from a man aged 30 to 39 with acute or convalescent COVID-19.

This chain uses TRBV30 with TRBJ1-5, with TRBD1 identical over 7 bases. With 1 base clipped from V and 5 bases from J, the junction kept 5 bases outside the gene matches. The CDR3 is 14 residues long. Germline-derived CDR1 and CDR2 are GTSNPN and SVGIG (reference sequence). As DNA, the CDR3 is TGTGCCTGGAGTGCCACAGGGGTTCATCAGCCCCAGCATTTT. Its translation is CAWSATGVHQPQHF. Based on the CDR3 plus reference TRBV30 and TRBJ1-5, the full variable domain is SQTIHQWPATLVQPVGSPLSLECTVEGTSNPNLYWYRQAAGRGLQLLFYSVGIGQISSEVPQNLSASRPQDRQFILSSKKLLLSDSGFYLCAWSATGVHQPQHFGDGTRLSIL.

The chain couples TRBV30 to TRBJ2-5, with TRBD1 as a possible D gene (5 bases). Trimming took off 1 base at V and 1 base at J, with 7 bases between the two ends. The CDR3 consists of 13 residues. The germline gives CDR1 GTSNPN, CDR2 SVGIG (reference sequence). The CDR3 DNA reads as TGTGCCTGGAGTGGACAGTCCCAAGAGACCCAGTACTTC. It codes for CAWSGQSQETQYF.

This chain uses TRBV12-3 or TRBV12-4 with TRBJ1-2; maybe TRBD1 (5 bases). Trimming removed 3 bases from V and 2 bases from J, with 7 bases in between. There are 13 residues in the CDR3. The CDR3: CASSLSGNYGYTF. CDR3 sequence (DNA): TGTGCCAGCAGTTTGTCAGGGAACTATGGCTACACCTTC.

V usage is TRBV5-1 and J usage is TRBJ2-7; the D gene is possibly TRBD2 (7 bases). The CDR3 length is 16 residues. The germline gives CDR1 SGHRS, CDR2 YFSETQ. The ends were cut back, 0 bases at V and 0 bases at J, with 13 bases in the middle. The CDR3 sequence: CASSLARGAYSYEQYF. In nucleotides, the CDR3 is TGCGCCAGCAGCTTGGCTCGGGGGGCTTACTCCTACGAGCAGTACTTC.

This clone was recorded once. This sequence joins TRBV4-1 and TRBJ2-1, with 9 nucleotides matching TRBD2. J was trimmed by 6 bases and V by 6 bases; bases with no gene match: 6. This CDR3 region has 14 residues. CDR1 MGHRA and CDR2 YSYEKL come from the germline V gene. The CDR3 is CASRALAGLNEQFF. The CDR3 DNA follows: TGCGCCAGCAGAGCTCTAGCGGGACTCAATGAGCAGTTCTTC.

CDR3 nucleotides: TGTGCCAGCAGCTTAACGCAGGGGGCCCGGGTTCAGACCTTC. Translation: CASSLTQGARVQTF. The chain recombines TRBV7-3 with TRBJ1-2; 8 bases line up with TRBD1. With 0 bases clipped from V and 14 bases from J, the junction kept 11 bases outside the gene matches. The CDR3 runs to 14 residues. Germline V CDR1 and CDR2: SGHTA, FQGTGA. The whole variable domain, remainder taken from reference TRBV7-3 and TRBJ1-2, is GAGVSQTPSNKVTEKGKYVELRCDPISGHTALYWYRQSLGQGPEFLIYFQGTGAADDSGLPNDRFFAVRPEGSVSTLKIQRTERGDSAVYLCASSLTQGARVQTFGSGTRLTVV.

This chain connects TRBV3-1 (or the pseudogene TRBV3-2) to TRBJ2-2; D is undetermined. The CDR3 length is 15 residues. CDR1 is LGHDT, CDR2 YNNKEL, per germline (reference sequence). Trimming removed 4 bases at V and 1 base at J, with 10 bases between. The DNA for the CDR3 is TGTGCCAGCAGCCGCGAGTACCAGAACACCGGGGAGCTGTTTTTT. Protein product: CASSREYQNTGELFF.

The chain recombines TRBV28 with TRBJ1-4; no firm D call. CDR3 size: 13 residues. CDR1 is MDHEN and CDR2 is SYDVKM in the germline V gene. V was shortened by 6 bases and J by 3 bases, with 8 bases between the two germline ends. The chain's CDR3 is CASRADANEKLFF. CDR3 nucleotide sequence: TGTGCCAGCAGAGCGGACGCTAATGAAAAACTGTTTTTT.

CDR3 sequence: CASSVGPSGGAGADTQYF. For the CDR3, the DNA is TGTGCCAGCAGCGTAGGCCCTAGCGGGGGGGCAGGAGCAGATACGCAGTATTTT. The chain links TRBV9 to TRBJ2-3; 12 bases fit TRBD2. The CDR3 is 18 amino acids. Germline assignment: CDR1 SGDLS and CDR2 YYNGEE. V shed 0 bases, J shed 4 bases, and the junction held 9 bases outside the gene matches.

The chain couples TRBV7-3 to TRBJ1-6; no firm D call. The CDR3 runs to 14 residues. Per germline, CDR1 SGHTA and CDR2 FQGTGA. V lost 1 base and J lost 10, with 11 bases in between. CDR3 amino acids: CASSLRAGESPLHF. CDR3 in DNA: TGTGCCAGCAGCTTAAGGGCAGGTGAATCACCCCTCCACTTT.

The CDR3 region has the DNA TGTGCCAGCAGTTTGGAGGGGCGAGGCACAGATACGCAGTATTTT. Translation gives CASSLEGRGTDTQYF. J is TRBJ2-3 and V is TRBV27; a weak D match, TRBD2 (6 bases). Trimming shortened V by 3 bases and J by 1 base, and 11 bases separated the two germline ends. CDR3 length: 15 amino acids. CDR1 and CDR2 from the germline V gene are MNHEY and SMNVEV (reference sequence).

This chain uses TRBV4-1 with TRBJ2-1, with TRBD2 matching 10 bases. The V gene end was trimmed by 6 bases and the J gene end by 9 bases; junction bases not matched to a gene: 20. The CDR3 runs to 18 residues. Germline assignment: CDR1 MGHRA and CDR2 YSYEKL. CDR3 sequence: CASSYSPRISGGQGEQFF. The CDR3, as DNA: TGCGCCAGCAGTTACTCTCCTCGGATTAGCGGGGGGCAGGGTGAGCAGTTCTTC.

This rearrangement joins TRBV28 to TRBJ2-7, with D tentatively TRBD2 (5 bases). Germline assignment: CDR1 MDHEN and CDR2 SYDVKM. Trimming shortened V by 6 bases and J by 2 bases, and 17 bases separated the two germline ends. The CDR3 spans 15 residues. CDR3 sequence: CASRETRPVTYEQYF. CDR3 nucleotide sequence: TGTGCCAGCAGAGAAACTAGGCCCGTTACCTACGAGCAGTACTTC.

The chain couples TRBV9 to TRBJ2-3, with 10 bases that match TRBD2. CDR1 is SGDLS and CDR2 is YYNGEE in the germline V gene. With V trimmed by 4 bases and J by 4 bases, 6 bases remained unmatched. The CDR3 covers 15 residues. CDR3 coding DNA: TGTGCCAGCAGCCTGAGCGGGAGGGCATCAGATACGCAGTATTTT. Its translation: CASSLSGRASDTQYF. The entire variable domain, with the rest obtained from reference TRBV9 and TRBJ2-3, is as follows: DSGVTQTPKHLITATGQRVTLRCSPRSGDLSVYWYQQSLDQGLQFLIQYYNGEERAKGNILERFSAQQFPDLHSELNLSSLELGDSALYFCASSLSGRASDTQYFGPGTRLTVL.

The V call is TRBV27, the J call TRBJ2-6; weak D call: TRBD1 (7 bases). Germline V lookup: CDR1 MNHEY, CDR2 SMNVEV (reference sequence). The length of the CDR3 is 19 residues. Trimming cost V 1 base and J 4 bases, with 20 bases left between them. The CDR3 loop is CASSLLGGTASGGANVLTF. DNA for the CDR3: TGTGCCAGCAGTTTATTAGGAGGGACAGCCTCTGGAGGGGCCAACGTCCTGACTTTC.

The chain is built from TRBV3-1 (or the pseudogene TRBV3-2) and TRBJ1-4; perhaps TRBD1 as D (6 bases). This CDR3 region has 13 residues. Germline values: CDR1 LGHDT, CDR2 YNNKEL (reference sequence). Trimming removed 1 base from V and 7 bases from J, with 7 bases in between. This CDR3 is CASSQGTAEKLFF. The CDR3 DNA sequence: TGTGCCAGCAGCCAAGGGACAGCTGAAAAACTGTTTTTT.

The V and J genes are TRBV6-6 and TRBJ1-4; D not resolved. CDR1 and CDR2 from the germline V gene are MNHNY and SVGAGI (reference sequence). This CDR3 has 13 residues. V shed 10 bases and J shed 8 bases, with 17 bases lying between them. In DNA form, the CDR3 reads TGTGCCATCCAAGAGGGCGCGAGAGAAAAACTGTTTTTT. It specifies CAIQEGAREKLFF.

J is TRBJ2-1 and V is TRBV19; 7 nucleotides align to TRBD2. Trimming removed 6 bases from V and 4 bases from J; junction bases left unmatched: 12. Germline V lookup: CDR1 LNHDA, CDR2 SQIVND (reference sequence). The CDR3 sequence is 16 residues long. CDR3: CASRTRTRNRYNEQFF. The CDR3 bases are TGTGCCAGTAGGACCCGGACTAGAAATCGATACAATGAGCAGTTCTTC.

The genes are TRBV5-4 and TRBJ2-7, with D possibly matching TRBD2 (7 bases). Trimming cost V 1 base and J 5 bases, with 13 bases left between them. The CDR3 covers 14 residues. Germline V gene lookup returns CDR1 SGHNT and CDR2 YYREEE (reference sequence). This CDR3 reads CASSLLGRDNEQYF. The DNA for the CDR3 is TGTGCCAGCAGCTTGTTAGGGAGGGACAACGAGCAGTACTTC.

This clone was detected only a few times. The J gene is TRBJ2-7, the V gene TRBV29-1; 12 bases line up with TRBD2. Germline V gives CDR1 SQVTM, CDR2 ANQGSEA. The V segment lost 4 bases and the J segment 5 bases; nucleotides outside the gene matches: 9. The CDR3 has 15 residues. This CDR3 is CSVVPSGRAGDEQYF. DNA of the CDR3: TGCAGCGTTGTCCCTAGCGGGAGGGCCGGAGACGAGCAGTACTTC.

This clone was recorded only once. This chain joins TRBV29-1 and TRBJ1-1; D gene uncertain. Germline loops: CDR1 SQVTM, CDR2 ANQGSEA. This CDR3 spans 15 amino acids. V lost 4 bases and J 5 bases, leaving 20 bases between the germline ends. CDR3 loop: CSVALSRLTGTEAFF. In DNA form, the CDR3 reads TGCAGCGTTGCTTTGTCTCGCCTGACGGGTACTGAAGCTTTCTTT. Complete variable domain (other parts from reference TRBV29-1 and TRBJ1-1): SAVISQKPSRDICQRGTSLTIQCQVDSQVTMMFWYRQQPGQSLTLIATANQGSEATYESGFVIDKFPISRPNLTFSTLTVSNMSPEDSSIYLCSVALSRLTGTEAFFGQGTRLTVV.

The rearrangement uses TRBV19 and TRBJ2-3, with D perhaps TRBD1 (6 bases). CDR1 is LNHDA and CDR2 is SQIVND in the germline V gene (reference sequence). With 8 bases removed from V and 0 bases from J, the gap between germline ends came to 15 bases. CDR3 length: 15 amino acids. The CDR3: CASALTGTSTDTQYF. CDR3 coding DNA: TGTGCCAGTGCGCTGACAGGTACTAGCACAGATACGCAGTATTTT.

The V and J genes are TRBV3-1 (or the pseudogene TRBV3-2) and TRBJ1-1; D gene unclear. CDR1 and CDR2 from the germline V gene are LGHDT and YNNKEL (reference sequence). Deletions cut 3 bases from V and 1 base from J, with 9 bases between. The CDR3 loop spans 14 amino acids. CDR3 amino acids: CASSHIRRNTEAFF. CDR3 coding DNA: TGTGCCAGCAGCCATATTAGGAGGAACACTGAAGCTTTCTTT.

The V and J genes are TRBV30 and TRBJ1-2, with 10 bases fitting TRBD1. CDR1 GTSNPN and CDR2 SVGIG come from the germline V gene (reference sequence). This CDR3 has 13 amino acids. With 7 bases clipped from V and 1 base from J, the junction kept 3 bases outside the gene matches. The CDR3 region has the DNA TGTGCCTTAGGGACAGGGGTTAACTATGGCTACACCTTC. Translating gives CALGTGVNYGYTF. The full variable domain, its missing parts supplied by reference TRBV30 and TRBJ1-2, is SQTIHQWPATLVQPVGSPLSLECTVEGTSNPNLYWYRQAAGRGLQLLFYSVGIGQISSEVPQNLSASRPQDRQFILSSKKLLLSDSGFYLCALGTGVNYGYTFGSGTRLTVV.

The chain has TRBV11-2 and TRBJ1-1; 7 nucleotides agree with TRBD1. Germline values: CDR1 SGHAT, CDR2 FQNNGV. After removal of 5 bases from V and 4 bases from J, the junction contained 10 bases not matched to a gene. The CDR3 is made up of 15 amino acids. The CDR3 is CASSLMTGRGTEAFF. The CDR3 bases are TGTGCCAGCAGCCTTATGACAGGGCGTGGCACTGAAGCTTTCTTT.

The gene calls are TRBV6-5 and TRBJ2-7; TRBD1 matches 9 bases. The CDR3 totals 13 residues. Trimming cost V 10 bases and J 4 bases; bases outside gene matches: 8. Germline V CDR1 and CDR2: MNHEY, SVGAGI. CDR3 amino acids: CAILPGQGYEQYF. In DNA form, the CDR3 reads TGTGCCATACTACCGGGACAGGGTTACGAGCAGTACTTC.

Notes on this clone: An end of the junction does not agree with germline; a read error may underlie this. This sequence joins TRBV3-1 (or the pseudogene TRBV3-2) and TRBJ2-5; D might be TRBD2 (7 bases). The CDR3 is 13 residues long. Germline V CDR1 and CDR2: LGHDT, YNNKEL (reference sequence). The CDR3 sequence: CASSPTAGTGGDF. Written as DNA, the CDR3 is TGTGCCAGCAGCCCCACGGCGGGGACGGGGGGCGACTTC.

This clone came up a few times. This chain uses TRBV30 with TRBJ1-4, with D tentatively TRBD1 (5 bases). Trimming removed 0 bases from V and 4 bases from J, with 15 bases in between. The CDR3 has 16 residues. Germline values: CDR1 GTSNPN, CDR2 SVGIG (reference sequence). The CDR3 loop is CAWSVGGALLNEKLFF. DNA of the CDR3: TGTGCCTGGAGTGTTGGAGGGGCCCTACTTAATGAAAAACTGTTTTTT.

This clone was detected only once. The V gene is TRBV28, the J gene TRBJ2-3; weak D call: TRBD2 (6 bases). This CDR3 region has 13 residues. CDR1 MDHEN and CDR2 SYDVKM come from the germline V gene. V was shortened by 8 bases and J by 2 bases, with 11 bases between the two germline ends. CDR3 residues: CASRGSHTDTQYF. DNA of the CDR3: TGTGCCAGCCGGGGGAGTCACACAGATACGCAGTATTTT. The full variable domain, with the rest looked up from reference TRBV28 and TRBJ2-3, is DVKVTQSSRYLVKRTGEKVFLECVQDMDHENMFWYRQDPGLGLRLIYFSYDVKMKEKGDIPEGYSVSREKKERFSLILESASTNQTSMYLCASRGSHTDTQYFGPGTRLTVL.

The chain combines TRBV6-1 with TRBJ2-5; 10 bases match TRBD2. Trimming removed 2 bases from V and 5 bases from J; junction bases left unmatched: 5. CDR3 length: 15 residues. Germline V gene lookup returns CDR1 MNHNS and CDR2 SASEGT. This chain's CDR3 is CASSELAGVTETQYF. The CDR3 nucleotides are TGTGCCAGCAGTGAACTAGCGGGAGTCACGGAGACCCAGTACTTC.